Listed here are 24 T cell receptor beta chains from one sample, sequenced in a study of post-analysis software for immune sequencing data. The study, taken as a whole, reports: Controls showed lower frequencies than patients for several TRBV segments, and TRBV5-6, TRBV5-1 and TRBV20-1 were among these.

Unique molecular identifiers featured in each of the TCR beta cDNA libraries. TCRdb reanalysed the PCR reads using MiXCR and keeps one entry per CDR3 protein. The table has roughly 800,000 distinct CDR3 sequences, more than 45% seen once. What these receptors recognize is not known. The sample taken for sequencing was blood. The receptors were sampled from a girl under 18 with multiple sclerosis.

This clonotype came up a few times. CDR3 residues: CASSLQPGGNQPQHF. CDR3 nucleotide sequence: TGTGCCAGCAGCTTGCAACCGGGAGGGAATCAGCCCCAGCATTTT. The chain recombines TRBV7-2 with TRBJ1-5, with D hard to call. Trimming took 3 bases from V and 4 from J, leaving 13 bases between them. The CDR3 is 15 amino acids. The germline CDR1 and CDR2 sequences are SGHTA and FQGNSA.

J is TRBJ2-3 and V is TRBV5-6; 7 bases are shared with TRBD2. The CDR3 runs 16 residues. V was pared by 4 bases and J by 2 bases, with 10 bases of the junction left unmatched. Germline CDR1 is SGHDT and CDR2 is YYEEEE. This CDR3 is CASSLANGRITDTQYF. The CDR3 DNA is TGTGCCAGCAGCCTGGCTAACGGGAGGATCACAGATACGCAGTATTTT.

This clonotype was picked up a small number of times. The chain joins TRBV6-1 to TRBJ1-1; no reliable D call. The length of the CDR3 is 12 residues. Germline V lookup: CDR1 MNHNS, CDR2 SASEGT. V dropped 2 bases and J dropped 5 bases, with 6 bases sitting between them. The DNA for the CDR3 is TGTGCCAGCAGTGAAAGGGTGACTGAAGCTTTCTTT. As protein: CASSERVTEAFF.

The V and J genes are TRBV6-6 and TRBJ2-5; the D gene could be TRBD1 or TRBD2 (5 bases each). Trimming took 0 bases from V and 4 from J, leaving 9 bases between them. This CDR3 comprises 14 residues. The germline CDR1 and CDR2 sequences are MNHNY and SVGAGI (reference sequence). The CDR3 region has the DNA TGTGCCAGCAGTTACTCGCCAGGGAGAGAGACCCAGTACTTC. Residues: CASSYSPGRETQYF.

This sequence joins TRBV2 and TRBJ2-7; TRBD2 matches 8 bases. V was clipped by 11 bases and J by 0 bases; unmatched bases: 6. There are 13 residues in the CDR3. Germline V gene sequence: CDR1 SNHLY, CDR2 FYNNEI. This CDR3 reads CAFTGTSSYEQYF. CDR3 sequence (DNA): TGTGCCTTCACCGGGACTAGCTCCTACGAGCAGTACTTC.

J is TRBJ1-2 and V is TRBV12-3 or TRBV12-4, with D tentatively TRBD1 (5 bases). The CDR3 loop spans 13 amino acids. Trimming pared 1 base from V and 4 bases from J, leaving 7 bases between. The CDR3 sequence is CASSLGQRYGYTF. The CDR3 bases are TGTGCCAGCAGTTTAGGACAGCGCTATGGCTACACCTTC.

This clonotype was seen a handful of times. The chain links TRBV20-1 to TRBJ1-6; unclear D gene. The CDR3 totals 15 residues. Trimming pared 5 bases from V and 5 bases from J, leaving 16 bases between. Germline lookup yields CDR1 DFQATT and CDR2 SNEGSKA (reference sequence). DNA of the CDR3: TGCAGTGCTGAATCCCCGGGCCTAGATAATTCACCCCTCCACTTT. Its protein is CSAESPGLDNSPLHF.

This clonotype has a single count. The rearrangement uses TRBV10-3 and TRBJ2-1; a weak D match, TRBD2 (7 bases). Near its end, the DNA agrees better with TRBJ2-7, so the J call may be wrong. CDR3 size: 14 residues. Germline V gene sequence: CDR1 ENHRY, CDR2 SYGVKD. The CDR3 sequence: CAIREGGLYYEQYF. The DNA of the CDR3 is TGTGCCATCAGGGAGGGGGGGCTCTATTACGAGCAGTACTTC.

This clonotype was observed a few times. The chain employs TRBV15 and TRBJ2-1; 7 bases line up with TRBD1. In germline, CDR1 is LNHNV, CDR2 YYDKDF (reference sequence). V gave up 2 bases and J gave up 2 bases; unmatched junction bases: 3. CDR3 length: 15 amino acids. The CDR3 is CATSRRQGTYNEQFF. The CDR3 DNA reads TGTGCCACCAGCAGACGACAGGGTACCTACAATGAGCAGTTCTTC. Full variable domain (outside the CDR3, taken from reference TRBV15 and TRBJ2-1): DAMVIQNPRYQVTQFGKPVTLSCSQTLNHNVMYWYQQKSSQAPKLLFHYYDKDFNNEADTPDNFQSRRPNTSFCFLDIRSPGLGDTAMYLCATSRRQGTYNEQFFGPGTRLTVL.

V gene TRBV4-2 combines with J gene TRBJ1-2; possible D gene TRBD1, 6 bases. The CDR3 length is 12 residues. The germline gives CDR1 LGHNA, CDR2 YNFKEQ. V dropped 3 bases and J dropped 8 bases, with 10 bases sitting between them. The CDR3, as DNA: TGTGCCAGCAGCCACACGACAGGCGGCTACACCTTC. This translates into CASSHTTGGYTF.

This clonotype has a handful of counts. This chain uses TRBV28 with TRBJ2-3; 10 nucleotides line up with TRBD1. Germline values: CDR1 MDHEN, CDR2 SYDVKM. Unmatched junction bases numbered 10, after V lost 4 bases and J lost 3 bases. The CDR3 runs 17 residues. The CDR3 loop reads CASSWRRQGAGTDTQYF. Here the CDR3 DNA reads TGTGCCAGCAGTTGGAGGAGACAGGGGGCAGGAACAGATACGCAGTATTTT.

The chain links TRBV29-1 to TRBJ2-2; D is ambiguous. Between the trimmed V and J ends, which lost 3 bases and 4 bases, there was a span of 9 bases. The germline V gene encodes CDR1 SQVTM and CDR2 ANQGSEA. This CDR3 has 13 residues. The CDR3 spells CSVDPDSTGELFF. In DNA, the CDR3 is TGCAGCGTTGATCCCGATTCCACCGGGGAGCTGTTTTTT.

This clonotype came up a few times. The chain carries TRBV12-3 or TRBV12-4 and TRBJ2-4; 8 bases fit TRBD2. The J call is in doubt because the DNA end fits TRBJ2-7 better. This CDR3 region has 15 residues. CDR3 in DNA: TGTGCCAGCAGTTTAGGGACTAGCACCTCGGGCGAGCAGTACTTC. This gives the protein CASSLGTSTSGEQYF.

V gene TRBV7-9 combines with J gene TRBJ2-7; D may be TRBD1 (6 bases). The germline V and J ends were trimmed by 5 bases and 0 bases, with 23 bases remaining between them. This CDR3 region has 18 residues. Germline V gene data show CDR1 as SEHNR and CDR2 as FQNEAQ (reference sequence). CDR3 protein: CASSPSRRKGVSSYEQYF. DNA of the CDR3: TGTGCCAGCAGCCCCTCTCGGAGAAAGGGGGTTTCCTCCTACGAGCAGTACTTC.

The CDR3 DNA reads as TGTGCCATCAGGGACAGGGGAAAGACCCAGTACTTC. Its protein product is CAIRDRGKTQYF. The rearrangement uses TRBV10-3 and TRBJ2-5, with TRBD1 matching over 9 bases. V dropped 6 bases and J dropped 6; count of bases not matched to a gene: 2. CDR1 ENHRY and CDR2 SYGVKD come from the germline V gene. The CDR3 is 12 amino acids.

The V and J genes are TRBV10-3 and TRBJ2-7; 8 nucleotides agree with TRBD1. Matching the DNA end better, TRBJ2-5 makes the J call doubtful. From germline, CDR1 is ENHRY and CDR2 SYGVKD. This CDR3 contains 13 residues. CDR3 residues: CAIRDRERETQYF. The DNA of the CDR3 is TGTGCCATCAGGGACAGGGAGAGAGAGACCCAGTACTTC.

V usage is TRBV12-3 or TRBV12-4 and J usage is TRBJ2-4; 10 nucleotides align to TRBD2. TRBJ2-7 explains the end of the DNA better; the J call may be wrong. The CDR3 is 14 amino acids. CDR3 in DNA: TGTGCCAGCAGTCGTGAAACTAGCGGGGTCGAGCAGTACTTC. Translated, it gives CASSRETSGVEQYF.

Turning to this clonotype: A single base separates this from a much larger clone, so it may be a read error. The rearrangement joins TRBV27 to TRBJ2-7; D is possibly TRBD1 (6 bases). V was clipped by 6 bases and J by 2 bases, with 8 bases between them. The CDR3 extends over 12 amino acids. The germline V gene has CDR1 MNHEY and CDR2 SMNVEV (reference sequence). The CDR3 region has the DNA TGTGCCAGCAGGGACAGCGCCTACGAGCAGTACTTC. This gives the protein CASRDSAYEQYF.

Notes on this clonotype: An end of the junction differs from the germline gene, which may be a read error. The chain combines TRBV7-7 with TRBJ2-1; D gene uncertain. CDR3 length equals 15 residues. Germline CDR1 is SSHAT and CDR2 is FNYEAQ (reference sequence). CDR3: CASSETASPSGEQFF. In DNA form, the CDR3 reads TGTGCTAGCAGCGAAACAGCTTCCCCCTCGGGTGAGCAGTTCTTC.

This chain links TRBV12-3 or TRBV12-4 with TRBJ2-1; 14 nucleotides align to TRBD2. J was trimmed by 9 bases and V by 3 bases; bases with no gene match: 1. The CDR3 extends over 14 amino acids. CDR3 DNA sequence: TGTGCCAGCAGTTTTGGACTAGCGGGAGGTGAGCAGTTCTTC. Encoded protein: CASSFGLAGGEQFF.

The chain joins TRBV5-1 to TRBJ2-3; tentatively, D is TRBD1 (6 bases). Per germline, CDR1 SGHRS and CDR2 YFSETQ. Trimming cost V 1 base and J 2 bases, with 11 bases left between them. This CDR3 region has 15 residues. The CDR3 DNA reads as TGCGCCAGCAGCTTGAGGACAGACTTCACAGATACGCAGTATTTT. Encoded protein: CASSLRTDFTDTQYF.

Only a few counts were recorded for this clonotype. The chain recombines TRBV28 with TRBJ2-3; D is ambiguous. Trimming removed 6 bases at V and 0 bases at J, with 7 bases between. The CDR3 totals 13 residues. Germline-derived CDR1 and CDR2 are MDHEN and SYDVKM. The CDR3 DNA reads TGTGCCAGCAGGCCTGGGAGCACAGATACGCAGTATTTT. Translated, it gives CASRPGSTDTQYF.

The V gene is TRBV20-1, the J gene TRBJ2-3, with D hard to call. Looked up from germline, CDR1 is DFQATT and CDR2 is SNEGSKA (reference sequence). With 0 bases removed from V and 0 bases from J, the gap between germline ends came to 10 bases. The CDR3 is made up of 15 amino acids. In nucleotides, the CDR3 is TGCAGTGCTAGAGATCCCAGCGTTAGCACAGATACGCAGTATTTT. Its protein is CSARDPSVSTDTQYF.

The chain is built from TRBV2 and TRBJ2-2, with D tentatively TRBD1 (5 bases). Germline V CDR1 and CDR2: SNHLY, FYNNEI. Trimming shortened V by 6 bases and J by 8 bases, and 16 bases separated the two germline ends. CDR3 length equals 14 residues. CDR3 sequence (DNA): TGTGCCAGCAGGGCGGACACAGCTTGGGGGGAGCTGTTTTTT. Encoded protein: CASRADTAWGELFF. Looking up the rest from reference TRBV2 and TRBJ2-2 gives the full variable domain: EPEVTQTPSHQVTQMGQEVILRCVPISNHLYFYWYRQILGQKVEFLVSFYNNEISEKSEIFDDQFSVERPDGSNFTLKIRSTKLEDSAMYFCASRADTAWGELFFGEGSRLTVL.